A single T cell receptor beta chain is shown here with its context. As processed by the authors: Reference gene primer amplification gave nucleated cell count estimates. Data came from immunoSEQ multiplex PCR; TCRdb stores just in-frame clones and leaves some out. V and J calls plus clone size are reproduced from that table; the DNA served to infer D and trimming. Of 30,000 to 40,000 clones listed, about 88% are singletons. This sample was taken from a study of blood T cell repertoires in COVID-19. The CDR3 loop spans 15 amino acids. Germline CDR1 SGHRS, CDR2 YFSETQ. V lost 4 bases to trimming and J lost 1 base; unmatched junction nucleotides: 4.

The rearrangement links TRBV5-1 to TRBJ2-3, with 9 bases lining up with TRBD2. Sequencing was performed on peripheral blood. This sequence originates from a human donor in a cohort sampled during active COVID-19. The CDR3 DNA is TGCGCCAGCAGCACGCGGGGGGGCGGCACAGATACGCAGTATTTT. Protein: CASSTRGGGTDTQYF.